These 21 T cell receptor beta chains were sequenced from one sample in a study of cytomegalovirus exposure and HLA in healthy donors. PCR used 60 Vbeta primers and 13 Jbeta primers. Libraries were prepared by immunoSEQ multiplex PCR; TCRdb keeps only in-frame clonotypes and omits some of them. The sample yields about 120,000 clones, approximately 70% seen once. The material sequenced was PBMCs. The source is a man between 18 and 35 years old in good health and CMV-seronegative.

This clone was counted a few times. J is TRBJ2-7 and V is TRBV14; D is possibly TRBD2 (6 bases). Germline assignment: CDR1 SGHDN and CDR2 FVKESK. The V end lost 4 bases, the J end lost 1 base, and 11 bases lay between the germline ends. CDR3 length equals 14 residues. The CDR3: CASSPAGASYEQYF. The DNA of the CDR3 is TGTGCCAGCAGCCCAGCGGGCGCTTCCTACGAGCAGTACTTC.

The chain couples TRBV2 to TRBJ2-5; 8 bases fit TRBD2. CDR3 size: 17 residues. The germline V gene encodes CDR1 SNHLY and CDR2 FYNNEI. Trimming cost V 5 bases and J 4 bases; bases outside gene matches: 15. The CDR3 region is CASSTRTSLLPPETQYF. The CDR3 region has the DNA TGTGCCAGCAGTACTAGGACTAGCCTCCTTCCTCCAGAGACCCAGTACTTC.

This clone was seen a handful of times. The CDR3: CASSFGGYEQYF. DNA for the CDR3: TGTGCCAGCAGTTTCGGGGGCTACGAGCAGTACTTC. This sequence joins TRBV6-5 and TRBJ2-7, with D possibly being TRBD2 (6 bases). CDR1 and CDR2 (germline): MNHEY, SVGAGI. The V and J ends lost 4 bases and 3 bases respectively, with 7 bases between them. The CDR3 has 12 residues.

V and J are TRBV11-1 and TRBJ1-1; TRBD1 might be the D (5 bases). Trimming cost V 5 bases and J 5 bases, with 21 bases left between them. CDR1 and CDR2 (germline): SGHAT, FQDESV (reference sequence). The CDR3 has 16 residues. CDR3: CASSPAREGIRTEAFF. Written as DNA, the CDR3 is TGTGCCAGCAGCCCCGCCAGGGAAGGGATTCGGACTGAAGCTTTCTTT.

This clone was detected only a few times. V usage is TRBV5-1 and J usage is TRBJ2-2; possibly TRBD2 for D (6 bases). The CDR3 extends over 15 amino acids. With 2 bases removed from V and 3 bases from J, the gap between germline ends came to 11 bases. CDR1 SGHRS and CDR2 YFSETQ come from the germline V gene. In DNA form, the CDR3 reads TGCGCCAGCAGCTTACGCGGGAAGGACACCGGGGAGCTGTTTTTT. As protein: CASSLRGKDTGELFF.

The chain combines TRBV28 with TRBJ2-7; D possibly corresponds to TRBD2 (5 bases). CDR1 is MDHEN and CDR2 is SYDVKM in the germline V gene. V was shortened by 3 bases and J by 2 bases, with 11 bases between the two germline ends. This CDR3 spans 14 amino acids. The CDR3 sequence: CASSFSVPPYEQYF. CDR3 bases: TGTGCCAGCAGTTTTAGCGTGCCCCCCTACGAGCAGTACTTC.

The chain combines TRBV7-2 with TRBJ2-4; 7 bases are shared with TRBD1. The V segment lost 1 base and the J segment 4 bases; nucleotides outside the gene matches: 4. Per the germline V gene, CDR1 is SGHTA and CDR2 is FQGNSA. CDR3 length: 15 residues. CDR3 loop: CASSLGWDRKNIQYF. For the CDR3, the DNA is TGTGCCAGCAGCTTAGGTTGGGACAGAAAAAACATTCAGTACTTC.

The chain uses TRBV4-2 and TRBJ2-3; 8 bases fit TRBD2. The CDR3 loop spans 15 amino acids. The germline V gene encodes CDR1 LGHNA and CDR2 YNFKEQ. V gave up 5 bases and J gave up 6 bases; unmatched junction bases: 10. The chain's CDR3 is CASSESTSAVDTQYF. Here the CDR3 DNA reads TGTGCCAGCAGCGAATCGACTAGCGCGGTGGATACGCAGTATTTT.

The genes are TRBV21-1 and TRBJ2-7; the D call in the table, TRBD2, was not verified against the DNA. TRBV21-1 is given as a pseudogene. The CDR3 has 10 amino acids. The CDR3 DNA reads TGTGCCAGCAGCTCTGACGAGCAGTACTTC. Translating gives CASSSDEQYF.

The V call is TRBV4-2, the J call TRBJ2-1; 7 nucleotides align to TRBD2. CDR3 length equals 16 residues. Per the germline V gene, CDR1 is LGHNA and CDR2 is YNFKEQ. V gave up 1 base and J gave up 4 bases; unmatched junction bases: 7. The CDR3 sequence: CASSQVGGGPYNEQFF. The CDR3 DNA follows: TGTGCCAGCAGCCAAGTGGGCGGGGGACCATACAATGAGCAGTTCTTC.

This clone was counted a few times. This chain links TRBV27 with TRBJ1-2; 11 positions match TRBD1. The CDR3 covers 17 residues. CDR1 is MNHEY, CDR2 SMNVEV, per germline (reference sequence). The V segment lost 4 bases and the J segment 0 bases; nucleotides outside the gene matches: 7. CDR3 region: CASSSRDRGMTNYGYTF. In DNA form, the CDR3 reads TGTGCCAGCAGTTCCCGGGACAGGGGGATGACTAACTATGGCTACACCTTC.

This clone occurred a few times. The rearrangement joins TRBV19 to TRBJ2-1; 8 bases are shared with TRBD1. Looked up from germline, CDR1 is LNHDA and CDR2 is SQIVND (reference sequence). The trim removed 7 bases at V and 5 bases at J, leaving 4 bases unmatched. CDR3 length: 13 residues. The CDR3 DNA follows: TGTGCCAGTATTGGACAGGGAGACAATGAGCAGTTCTTC. Protein: CASIGQGDNEQFF.

The V call is TRBV30, the J call TRBJ1-6; no definite D call. CDR3 length: 15 residues. Trimming removed 8 bases at V and 7 bases at J, with 21 bases between. Germline V gives CDR1 GTSNPN, CDR2 SVGIG (reference sequence). As DNA, the CDR3 is TGTGCCGGTGAGGTCCGCCTGGCCAACAATTCACCCCTCCACTTT. Translation gives CAGEVRLANNSPLHF.

The chain recombines TRBV28 with TRBJ2-3; TRBD1 matches 8 bases. The CDR3 spans 14 residues. V lost 5 bases and J lost 6; bases outside the gene matches: 7. In germline, CDR1 is MDHEN, CDR2 SYDVKM. CDR3 loop: CASSPLDRGDTQYF. The CDR3 coding sequence is TGTGCCAGCAGTCCTCTCGACAGGGGTGATACGCAGTATTTT.

CDR3 loop: CASSPDIGQVYHYGYTF. CDR3 nucleotides: TGTGCCAGCAGCCCGGATATAGGACAGGTGTACCACTATGGCTACACCTTC. V is TRBV4-2 and J is TRBJ1-2; 7 nucleotides align to TRBD1. The junction had 14 bases not matched to a gene; V was cut back by 4 bases and J by 3 bases. The CDR3 loop spans 17 amino acids. Looked up from germline, CDR1 is LGHNA and CDR2 is YNFKEQ.

In this sample, this clone turned up a few times. The CDR3, as DNA: TGTGCCTGGAGCTCCGGTAACACCGGGGAGCTGTTTTTT. Translation gives CAWSSGNTGELFF. The chain employs TRBV30 and TRBJ2-2; D not resolved. The germline V gene has CDR1 GTSNPN and CDR2 SVGIG (reference sequence). The CDR3 runs to 13 residues. V lost 3 bases and J 2 bases, leaving 7 bases between the germline ends.

This sequence joins TRBV7-9 and TRBJ2-1, with 7 bases identical to TRBD2. The CDR3 consists of 18 residues. CDR1 SEHNR and CDR2 FQNEAQ come from the germline V gene (reference sequence). The trim removed 3 bases at V and 5 bases at J, leaving 16 bases unmatched. The CDR3 nucleotides are TGTGCCAGCAGCTTGGGAACTCTAGCGGAAAAAAGCAACAATGAGCAGTTCTTC. Translation: CASSLGTLAEKSNNEQFF.

The chain combines TRBV7-7 with TRBJ2-5, with D possibly matching TRBD2 (5 bases). The CDR3 length is 11 residues. The ends were cut back, 8 bases at V and 10 bases at J, with 14 bases in the middle. Germline values: CDR1 SSHAT, CDR2 FNYEAQ (reference sequence). In nucleotides, the CDR3 is TGTGCCAGCTCCGAGGGTTGCCACCAGTACTTC. Its translation is CASSEGCHQYF.

The chain couples TRBV6-6 to TRBJ2-7; 9 positions agree with TRBD1. Germline CDR1 and CDR2: MNHNY and SVGAGI (reference sequence). The CDR3 has 15 amino acids. V was clipped by 3 bases and J by 4 bases; unmatched bases: 7. CDR3 protein: CASSYYGTGKYEQYF. As DNA, the CDR3 is TGTGCCAGCAGTTATTATGGGACAGGGAAGTACGAGCAGTACTTC.

The chain employs TRBV5-6 and TRBJ2-5; 7 nucleotides match TRBD1. The CDR3 runs to 14 residues. Trimming took 0 bases from V and 5 from J; bases not matched to a gene: 4. Germline V gene sequence: CDR1 SGHDT, CDR2 YYEEEE. This CDR3 reads CASSLDRGYETQYF. DNA of the CDR3: TGTGCCAGCAGCTTGGACAGGGGTTACGAGACCCAGTACTTC.

The CDR3 protein is CAWGDRGEAFF. Here the CDR3 DNA reads TGTGCCTGGGGAGACAGGGGAGAAGCTTTCTTT. This chain links TRBV30 with TRBJ1-1; TRBD1 matches at 8 bases. CDR1 is GTSNPN and CDR2 is SVGIG in the germline V gene (reference sequence). V gave up 5 bases and J gave up 8 bases; unmatched junction bases: 4. The CDR3 spans 11 residues.